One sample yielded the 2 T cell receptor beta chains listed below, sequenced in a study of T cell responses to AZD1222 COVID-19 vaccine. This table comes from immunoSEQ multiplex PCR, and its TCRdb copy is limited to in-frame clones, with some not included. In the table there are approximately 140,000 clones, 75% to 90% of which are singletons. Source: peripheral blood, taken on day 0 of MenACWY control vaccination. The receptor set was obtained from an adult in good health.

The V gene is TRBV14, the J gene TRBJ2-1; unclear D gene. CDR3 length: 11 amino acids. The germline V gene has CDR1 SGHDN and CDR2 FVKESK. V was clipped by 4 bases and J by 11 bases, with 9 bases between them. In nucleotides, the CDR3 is TGTGCCAGCAGCCTTGAGCGTCAGCAGTTCTTC. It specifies CASSLERQQFF.

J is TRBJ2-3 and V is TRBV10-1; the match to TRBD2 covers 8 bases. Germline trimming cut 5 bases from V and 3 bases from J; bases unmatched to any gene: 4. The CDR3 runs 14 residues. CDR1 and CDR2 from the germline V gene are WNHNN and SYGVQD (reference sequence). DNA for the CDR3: TGCGCCAGCAGTCAGGCTAGCGGGACAGATACGCAGTATTTT. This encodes CASSQASGTDTQYF.